One sample yielded the 10 T cell receptor beta chains listed below, sequenced in a study of identical twins. TCRdb itself ran the 5' RACE reads through MiXCR, one entry per CDR3 protein. The data contain about 690,000 distinct CDR3 sequences, about 20% of them singletons. The same specimen was also included in a second study, on T cells expressing NK-cell markers.

Sample: PBMCs. The receptors stem from a woman younger than 35 in good health.

This clonotype has more than one count but fewer than ten. Here the CDR3 reads CSVLRGSNTGELFF. For the CDR3, the DNA is TGCAGCGTCCTCCGGGGCTCCAACACCGGGGAGCTGTTTTTT. The chain has TRBV29-1 and TRBJ2-2; either TRBD1 or TRBD2 may supply D (5 bases each). This CDR3 is built from 14 residues. Germline V gene sequence: CDR1 SQVTM, CDR2 ANQGSEA. The V end was cut by 6 bases, the J end by 2 bases, with 13 bases between.

The genes are TRBV4-2 and TRBJ2-1; 11 bases align to TRBD2. This CDR3 is 15 amino acids long. The germline CDR1 and CDR2 sequences are LGHNA and YNFKEQ. Trimming took 0 bases from V and 7 from J; bases not matched to a gene: 2. The CDR3 nucleotides read TGTGCCAGCAGCCAAGAACTAGCGGGGGAAAATGAGCAGTTCTTC. The encoded protein is CASSQELAGENEQFF.

The J gene is TRBJ2-7, the V gene TRBV5-1; TRBD1 agrees at 8 bases. V was pared by 5 bases and J by 6 bases, with 7 bases of the junction left unmatched. Germline loops: CDR1 SGHRS, CDR2 YFSETQ. The CDR3 has 13 residues. CDR3 sequence reads: CASRTDRVREQYF. CDR3 DNA: TGCGCCAGCAGAACGGACAGGGTTCGCGAGCAGTACTTC.

This chain connects TRBV5-1 to TRBJ2-7, with 11 bases aligning to TRBD1. Trimming cost V 4 bases and J 5 bases; bases outside gene matches: 14. This CDR3 comprises 17 residues. Germline CDR1 is SGHRS and CDR2 is YFSETQ. CDR3 sequence reads: CASSLVGTGGLMDEQYF. CDR3 nucleotide sequence: TGCGCCAGCAGCCTGGTGGGGACAGGGGGTCTGATGGACGAGCAGTACTTC.

This clonotype has just a few counts. The rearrangement links TRBV3-1 to TRBJ2-3; D might be TRBD2 (6 bases). The germline V gene encodes CDR1 LGHDT and CDR2 YNNKEL (reference sequence). The CDR3 spans 15 residues. V dropped 1 base and J dropped 3 bases, with 11 bases sitting between them. The CDR3 spells CASSQVGGETDTQYF. CDR3 sequence (DNA): TGTGCCAGCAGCCAAGTCGGGGGAGAGACAGATACGCAGTATTTT.

The chain uses TRBV19 and TRBJ1-2, with a weak D call TRBD1 (5 bases). The CDR3 sequence is 15 residues long. CDR1 is LNHDA, CDR2 SQIVND, per germline (reference sequence). V lost 10 bases to trimming and J lost 2 bases, with 20 bases between them. CDR3 residues: CATVLTDDMNYGYTF. CDR3 in DNA: TGTGCCACTGTCCTGACAGACGATATGAACTATGGCTACACCTTC.

A single count supports this clonotype. The chain employs TRBV27 and TRBJ2-2; D remains ambiguous. In germline, CDR1 is MNHEY, CDR2 SMNVEV (reference sequence). V shed 8 bases and J shed 0 bases, with 7 bases lying between them. CDR3 length: 13 residues. The CDR3 loop reads CASVRTNTGELFF. The CDR3 nucleotides read TGTGCCAGCGTCCGCACGAACACCGGGGAGCTGTTTTTT.

The chain links TRBV5-6 to TRBJ2-3; 9 bases match TRBD2. The junction had 20 bases not matched to a gene; V was cut back by 9 bases and J by 6 bases. Germline V CDR1 and CDR2: SGHDT, YYEEEE. This CDR3 has 17 amino acids. CDR3 DNA: TGTGCCATGAGCCCCGGGCTAGCGGGGTACGACCCGGATACGCAGTATTTT. Amino acid sequence: CAMSPGLAGYDPDTQYF.

This clonotype was seen more than once but under ten times. V is TRBV12-3 or TRBV12-4 and J is TRBJ2-1, with 10 bases lining up with TRBD2. Trimming at V came to 6 bases and at J to 4 bases, leaving 6 bases not matched to a gene. This CDR3 is 15 amino acids long. CDR3 nucleotides: TGTGCCAGCAGACTCCTAGCGGGGGTTTACAATGAGCAGTTCTTC. Its protein product is CASRLLAGVYNEQFF.

This clonotype was observed at least ten times. This chain uses TRBV12-3 or TRBV12-4 with TRBJ2-7, with 9 positions matching TRBD1. V dropped 6 bases and J dropped 4; count of bases not matched to a gene: 10. This CDR3 contains 15 residues. The CDR3 sequence is CASSPGTGIVYEQYF. The CDR3, as DNA: TGTGCCAGCAGCCCCGGGACAGGGATCGTATACGAGCAGTACTTC.